The clone carrying this TCR beta chain was observed a few times. Its antigen is not identified. Germline loops: CDR1 KGHSH, CDR2 LQKENI. The CDR3 extends over 13 amino acids. With 3 bases removed from V and 8 bases from J, the gap between germline ends came to 13 bases. Primers: 60 Vbeta forward and 13 Jbeta reverse. Sequenced by immunoSEQ multiplex PCR; TCRdb stores in-frame clones only, minus some. In the table there are approximately 160,000 clones, just over 75% of which are singletons. These data belong to a study of cytomegalovirus exposure and HLA in healthy donors. General study results and limits: Published work reported that the classifier diagnosed cytomegalovirus status with high specificity and sensitivity. Available immune exposure information covered CMV serostatus only. For most TCR beta V segments, an earlier analysis put the productive rate at about 87% or about 30% of the time.

The sequenced sample was PBMCs. This receptor was identified in a woman aged 40 to 50 in good health and CMV-seronegative. This chain joins TRBV18 and TRBJ1-2; perhaps TRBD1 as D (6 bases). The CDR3 DNA reads as TGTGCCAGCTCACCCGGGTCCCAGGGGGGCTACACCTTC. Translated, it gives CASSPGSQGGYTF.